The T cell receptor beta chain under discussion was sequenced for a study of blood T cell repertoires in COVID-19 (dated by TCRdb to the early 2020s). With respect to the entire study: Samples from collaborators originated in the United States, Italy and Spain and spanned both the acute and convalescent phases of COVID-19. The material from the prospective study consisted of cDNA or gDNA derived from T cells, B-cell-depleted T cells, or PBMCs. Subjects who had been exposed to COVID-19, were actively infected with it, or had recovered from it provided the deeply sampled blood TCRbeta repertoires that made up the dataset. A freely available public database, intended as a resource for researchers studying the immune response to SARS-CoV-2, is where the repertoires were released. Samples came from the ongoing ImmuneRACE study (first 160 participants) plus 1,254 subjects from 6 global collaborators. The sample metadata nearly always contained a de-identified subject ID, COVID-19 status, age in years and sex. Where available, HLA class I and class II types were taken from metadata supplied by the sample provider and were not determined by assay-based typing. On the study overall, not on this receptor specifically: Clinical and demographic metadata were provided uncurated, with the amount varying by source and participant.

The CDR3 has 14 amino acids, counting the end cysteine and phenylalanine. Kept here is only the CDR3 DNA, which spans 42 bases and is read in frame from base 1. Trimming at the junction amounts to 2 bases on V and 3 bases on J, and the germline ends lie 11 bases apart. Looking up the germline V gene (reference sequence) yields CDR1 MNHEY and CDR2 SMNVEV. In the prospective study, participants were roughly 18 to 100 years old, resided in about two dozen geographic areas of the United States, and were enrolled through a virtual design. To assign participants to cohorts, the prospective study relied on clinical history that participants themselves reported in a screening survey and a study questionnaire. Recovered participants in ImmuneRACE Cohort 3 were defined by two consecutive negative NP/OP PCR tests, clearance by a healthcare professional, or resolution of symptoms. In the prospective study, mobile phlebotomists collected whole blood, serum and a nasopharyngeal or oropharyngeal swab from each participant. Over an approximately 2-month period, participants in the prospective study had the option of providing additional blood draws and questionnaires. Before DNA extraction, prospective study blood samples were shipped either frozen or at room temperature.

TCRbeta CDR3 regions were amplified from genomic DNA by means of the immunoSEQ Assay, a bias-controlled multiplex PCR. As for the original processing: Nucleated cell counts per sample were estimated from amplification of reference gene primers within the assay. To quantify the absolute abundance of each unique TCRbeta CDR3 rearrangement, sequence reads were collapsed and filtered. For each sample, productive Simpson clonality was calculated by taking the square root of Simpson's diversity index across productive rearrangements. As stored in TCRdb, this immuneACCESS dataset retains in-frame rearrangements with V and J assigned. A fraction of the clones does not appear; measured against another copy, unresolved V genes explain less than half of the discrepancy, and the remainder lacks a known reason. V and J calls and clone size are those listed in that table; D and trimming were worked out from the DNA. The sample table holds about 480,000 clones, of which 70% to 90% were seen once. Clones ranked in the top ten supply 1.5% to 2% of the sample.

Regarding this clone: The antigen it binds to is not known. Base qualities are not at hand, and no much larger clone is one base apart.

The chain links TRBV27 with TRBJ2-7, with the D gene call left open. This receptor was obtained from a woman in her thirties or forties who had recovered from COVID-19. The specimen was PBMCs or T cells enriched from blood (not recorded which). The nucleotide sequence reads as follows: TGTGCCAGCAGTTTAAGTTGGGCAGACTACGAGCAGTACTTC. Its amino acids are CASSLSWADYEQYF.